These 6 T cell receptor beta chains came from one sample sequenced in a study of T cell responses to AZD1222 COVID-19 vaccine. The data were produced by immunoSEQ multiplex PCR, yet TCRdb's version contains in-frame clones alone and is incomplete. The table shows about 130,000 clones, with about 90% occurring only once. The material was peripheral blood, obtained 28 days after the second AZD1222 dose. The receptor source for this set is an adult who received the AZD1222 COVID-19 vaccine.

This chain connects TRBV10-2 to TRBJ1-1; tentative D call: TRBD1 (6 bases). Germline V gene lookup returns CDR1 WSHSY and CDR2 SAAADI. The CDR3 spans 14 residues. V was shortened by 5 bases and J by 0 bases, with 10 bases between the two germline ends. CDR3 nucleotide sequence: TGCGCCAGCAGTCCCGGGACACTGAACACTGAAGCTTTCTTT. Its translation is CASSPGTLNTEAFF.

This clone was observed once. CDR3 amino acids: CASSLALGPWETQYF. CDR3 DNA: TGTGCCAGCAGCTTAGCGCTCGGACCCTGGGAGACCCAGTACTTC. This chain links TRBV7-2 with TRBJ2-5; D remains unclear. Germline assignment: CDR1 SGHTA and CDR2 FQGNSA. CDR3 length: 15 residues. V was shortened by 0 bases and J by 5 bases, with 13 bases between the two germline ends.

The CDR3 loop reads CASSSARLNTEAFF. The CDR3 DNA is TGTGCCAGTAGTAGCGCTCGCCTGAACACTGAAGCTTTCTTT. The V gene is TRBV19, the J gene TRBJ1-1; D unresolved. The CDR3 is 14 amino acids. Germline V gene data show CDR1 as LNHDA and CDR2 as SQIVND (reference sequence). V was shortened by 4 bases and J by 0 bases, with 9 bases between the two germline ends.

The chain couples TRBV30 to TRBJ1-2, with 9 bases fitting TRBD1. The CDR3 consists of 17 residues. J was trimmed by 8 bases and V by 3 bases; bases with no gene match: 19. CDR1 and CDR2 from the germline V gene are GTSNPN and SVGIG (reference sequence). The CDR3 here is CAWRLRDRAFLAGGYTF. As DNA, the CDR3 is TGTGCCTGGAGACTCCGGGACAGGGCCTTCCTCGCTGGGGGCTACACCTTC.

The chain combines TRBV5-1 with TRBJ2-2, with 8 bases fitting TRBD1. The trim removed 4 bases at V and 5 bases at J, leaving 7 bases unmatched. Per germline, CDR1 SGHRS and CDR2 YFSETQ. This CDR3 is built from 15 residues. CDR3 nucleotides: TGCGCCAGCAGCCCCGGACAGGGCAAAACCGGGGAGCTGTTTTTT. It specifies CASSPGQGKTGELFF.

This sequence joins TRBV19 and TRBJ2-7; D gene uncertain. The CDR3 runs to 14 residues. V gave up 5 bases and J gave up 3 bases, with 14 bases separating them. The V gene's germline CDR1 is LNHDA and CDR2 SQIVND (reference sequence). This CDR3 reads CASSAHVGSYEQYF. CDR3 DNA: TGTGCCAGTAGTGCTCACGTCGGTAGCTACGAGCAGTACTTC.